Listed below are T cell receptor beta chains from one sample, sequenced in a study of control samples from healthy donors and cancer patients. Assay used: immunoSEQ multiplex PCR; TCRdb lists only in-frame clones, some missing. Here the sample spans over 100,000 clones, roughly 90% being singletons. The sample taken for sequencing was blood. The receptors here all came from a woman between 50 and 59 years old in good health. Both conserved end residues are part of each CDR3. D genes are given only for firm matches. Size values are once, few and many counts, or a class for expanded clones, and some rows have none.

J: TRBJ1-3; V: TRBV4-1; size: few; D: NA; DNA: TGCGCCAGCAGCTCCCGGACGGTCTCTGGAAACACCATATATTTT; CDR3: CASSSRTVSGNTIYF
J: TRBJ2-7; V: TRBV11-2; size: NA; D: NA; DNA: TGTGCCAGCAGCTTGGAAAGGGGATGGGAGCAGTACTTC; CDR3: CASSLERGWEQYF
J: TRBJ2-5; V: TRBV7-2; size: NA; D: TRBD2; DNA: TGTGCCAGCAGCCGGCCGGGACTAGAAGAGACCCAGTACTTC; CDR3: CASSRPGLEETQYF
J: TRBJ2-3; V: TRBV7-9; size: NA; D: TRBD2; DNA: TGTGCCAGCAGCATGGGACTAGCGGGAGCCAGGACAGATACGCAGTATTTT; CDR3: CASSMGLAGARTDTQYF
J: TRBJ2-5; V: TRBV5-4; size: once; D: TRBD2; DNA: TGTGCCAGCAGCTTAAGCCCTAGCGGGGGGCGGGAGTACTTC; CDR3: CASSLSPSGGREYF
J: TRBJ2-7; V: TRBV30; size: NA; D: TRBD1; DNA: TGTGCCTGGAGTGAAGGCGCAGGGGGCGTCTTGCAGTACTTC; CDR3: CAWSEGAGGVLQYF
J: TRBJ2-2; V: TRBV3-1/TRBV3-2; size: NA; D: TRBD2; DNA: TGTGCCAGCAGCCCAGGAAATAGCGGGAGAGCTATTGCTGAAGGGGAGCTGTTTTTT; CDR3: CASSPGNSGRAIAEGELFF
J: TRBJ1-5; V: TRBV4-1; size: few; D: TRBD1; DNA: TGCGCCAGCAGCCAAGAGGGCTGGGGACAGAATCAGCCCCAGCATTTT; CDR3: CASSQEGWGQNQPQHF
J: TRBJ1-2; V: TRBV5-4; size: few; D: TRBD1; DNA: TGTGCCAGCAGCTCCTCAGGGGGCTTCAGCTATGGCTACACCTTC; CDR3: CASSSSGGFSYGYTF
J: TRBJ2-1; V: TRBV24-1; size: NA; D: NA; DNA: TGTGCCACCAGTGATTTTTTCCGGGTTGAAGAGCAGTTCTTC; CDR3: CATSDFFRVEEQFF
J: TRBJ1-5; V: TRBV28; size: NA; D: NA; DNA: TGTGCCAGCAGTGTCAATAAGCCCCAGCATTTT; CDR3: CASSVNKPQHF
J: TRBJ1-2; V: TRBV29-1; size: NA; D: NA; DNA: TGCAGCGTTGGGACGGGGTCAGGCCTACTAAACTATGGCTACACCTTC; CDR3: CSVGTGSGLLNYGYTF
J: TRBJ1-6; V: TRBV7-2; size: NA; D: NA; DNA: TGTGCCAGCAGCTTAACCCGACAGTATTCACCCCTCCACTTT; CDR3: CASSLTRQYSPLHF
J: TRBJ2-5; V: TRBV6-5; size: once; D: NA; DNA: TGTGCCAGCAGTTACGGGGGAGGCGAGACCCAGTACTTC; CDR3: CASSYGGGETQYF
J: TRBJ1-2; V: TRBV27; size: NA; D: TRBD1; DNA: TGTGCCAGCAGCTCCTCCACAGGGGCATGGGTCTATGGCTACACCTTC; CDR3: CASSSSTGAWVYGYTF
J: TRBJ1-2; V: TRBV19; size: NA; D: TRBD1; DNA: TGTGCCAGTACTCCCTCAGGGGGTCACTATGGCTACACCTTC; CDR3: CASTPSGGHYGYTF
J: TRBJ2-5; V: TRBV25-1; size: NA; D: NA; DNA: TGTGCCAGCAGTGCTAGGCCCCCCGAAGAGACCCAGTACTTC; CDR3: CASSARPPEETQYF
J: TRBJ1-1; V: TRBV19; size: NA; D: NA; DNA: TGTGCCAGTAGTATCGACGCGTCAGGGAACACTGAAGCTTTCTTT; CDR3: CASSIDASGNTEAFF
J: TRBJ1-6; V: TRBV6-2/TRBV6-3; size: NA; D: NA; DNA: TGTGCCAGCAGTTACTCACCGAGCTCCTATAATTCACCCCTCCACTTT; CDR3: CASSYSPSSYNSPLHF
J: TRBJ1-1; V: TRBV19; size: NA; D: NA; DNA: TGTGCCAGTAGTATCCAGGGCGAGGGCACTGAAGCTTTCTTT; CDR3: CASSIQGEGTEAFF
J: TRBJ1-3; V: TRBV10-2; size: NA; D: NA; DNA: TGCGCCAGCTCATTAGGAAACACCATATATTTT; CDR3: CASSLGNTIYF
J: TRBJ2-5; V: TRBV9; size: NA; D: NA; DNA: TGTGCCAGCAGCGTAGCTTTTAGTGGTCGGGGGGCGACCCAGTACTTC; CDR3: CASSVAFSGRGATQYF
J: TRBJ2-3; V: TRBV19; size: NA; D: TRBD1; DNA: TGTGCCAGTGCCGACAGGGGGCGCACAGATACGCAGTATTTT; CDR3: CASADRGRTDTQYF
J: TRBJ2-5; V: TRBV28; size: NA; D: NA; DNA: TGTGCCAGCAGGGCCGTAGAGACCCAGTACTTC; CDR3: CASRAVETQYF
J: TRBJ1-1; V: TRBV9; size: NA; D: NA; DNA: TGTGCCAGCAGCTTAGGGGGGGGCACTGAAGCTTTCTTT; CDR3: CASSLGGGTEAFF
J: TRBJ2-3; V: TRBV5-6; size: NA; D: NA; DNA: TGTGCCAGCAGTATGGGACCGGAAGTGCAGTATTTT; CDR3: CASSMGPEVQYF
J: TRBJ2-2; V: TRBV21-1; size: NA; D: NA; DNA: TGTGCCAGCAGCAAAGCGGGAGAGGGGAACACCGGGGAGCTGTTTTTT; CDR3: CASSKAGEGNTGELFF
J: TRBJ1-2; V: TRBV5-6; size: NA; D: NA; DNA: TGTGCCAGCAGCTTGGGAGTTCCTCCCTTTATGGGTGGCTACACCTTC; CDR3: CASSLGVPPFMGGYTF
J: TRBJ1-6; V: TRBV19; size: NA; D: TRBD1; DNA: TGTGCCAGTAGTTCGCTGACCCTGGACAGGGGAAATTCACCCCTCCACTTT; CDR3: CASSSLTLDRGNSPLHF
J: TRBJ1-2; V: TRBV3-1/TRBV3-2; size: NA; D: NA; DNA: TGTGCCAGCAGCCCCCCCCGGCAGGGTTACTATGGCTACACCTTC; CDR3: CASSPPRQGYYGYTF
J: TRBJ2-3; V: TRBV5-4; size: NA; D: TRBD2; DNA: TGTGCCAGTAGCGGGGGGGCTAGGGAGCAGTATTTT; CDR3: CASSGGAREQYF
J: TRBJ1-2; V: TRBV12-3/TRBV12-4; size: NA; D: TRBD1; DNA: TGTGCCAGCAGCCGGGACAGGGTAGGTGGCTACACCTTC; CDR3: CASSRDRVGGYTF
J: TRBJ1-4; V: TRBV11-2; size: NA; D: TRBD1; DNA: TGTGCCAGCAGGGTTACAGGGGGGGGAGAAAAACTGTTTTTT; CDR3: CASRVTGGGEKLFF
J: TRBJ1-4; V: TRBV5-1; size: NA; D: TRBD1; DNA: TGCGCCAGCAGCTGGGGACAGCCGGGAGCTAATGAAAAACTGTTTTTT; CDR3: CASSWGQPGANEKLFF
J: TRBJ1-2; V: TRBV5-1; size: NA; D: TRBD1; DNA: TGCGCCAGCAGCACCCCAGGGGGTTTCTGGGGCTACACCTTC; CDR3: CASSTPGGFWGYTF
J: TRBJ2-1; V: TRBV7-2; size: NA; D: TRBD2; DNA: TGTGCCAGCAGCTTAGGAGTGTGGGAGGGCCTCTACAATGAGCAGTTCTTC; CDR3: CASSLGVWEGLYNEQFF
J: TRBJ2-3; V: TRBV18; size: NA; D: NA; DNA: TGTGCCAGCTCATCCTCGGAGGCAGATACGCAGTATTTT; CDR3: CASSSSEADTQYF
J: TRBJ1-5; V: TRBV18; size: few; D: NA; DNA: TGTGCCAGCTCACCGGACCTCGGGAGACAGCCCCAGCATTTT; CDR3: CASSPDLGRQPQHF
J: TRBJ2-1; V: TRBV7-9; size: NA; D: NA; DNA: TGTGCCAGCAGCTTAAGCTTCGCAGTCAATGAGCAGTTCTTC; CDR3: CASSLSFAVNEQFF
J: TRBJ1-1; V: TRBV6-4; size: NA; D: NA; DNA: TGTGCCAGCAGTGTGGACGGCGTGAACACTGAAGCTTTCTTT; CDR3: CASSVDGVNTEAFF
J: TRBJ1-3; V: TRBV4-1; size: NA; D: NA; DNA: TGCGCCAGCAGCCAAGGACTCGGTGGACTCTCTGGAAACACCATATATTTT; CDR3: CASSQGLGGLSGNTIYF
J: TRBJ2-1; V: TRBV27; size: NA; D: TRBD2; DNA: TGTGCCAGCAGTCGGACTAGCGCCAAGAATGAGCAGTTCTTC; CDR3: CASSRTSAKNEQFF
J: TRBJ2-5; V: TRBV2; size: NA; D: TRBD2; DNA: TGTGCCAGCACCAATCCGGGACTAGGGGCCCAGTACTTC; CDR3: CASTNPGLGAQYF
J: TRBJ1-1; V: TRBV7-2; size: NA; D: NA; DNA: TGTGCCAGCAGCTTAAGAAGCGTAGAAGCTTTCTTT; CDR3: CASSLRSVEAFF
J: TRBJ2-1; V: TRBV9; size: NA; D: NA; DNA: TGTGCCAGCAGCCCAACGGGGCCACTATACAATGAGCAGTTCTTC; CDR3: CASSPTGPLYNEQFF
J: TRBJ1-6; V: TRBV5-6; size: NA; D: NA; DNA: TGTGCCAGCAGCTTGGAAGGGAACAGACTTGACTCACCCCTCCACTTT; CDR3: CASSLEGNRLDSPLHF
J: TRBJ2-4; V: TRBV5-1; size: few; D: NA; DNA: TGCGCCAGCAGCTCTTCAACAGGGCTAACTGCCATTCAGTACTTC; CDR3: CASSSSTGLTAIQYF
J: TRBJ2-1; V: TRBV9; size: NA; D: NA; DNA: TGTGCCAGCAGCGTGGGCGCCTACAATGAGCAGTTCTTC; CDR3: CASSVGAYNEQFF
J: TRBJ1-1; V: TRBV2; size: NA; D: NA; DNA: TGTGCCAGCAAAGAGGGAGACACTGAAGCTTTCTTT; CDR3: CASKEGDTEAFF
J: TRBJ1-1; V: TRBV7-3; size: NA; D: NA; DNA: TGTGCCAGCAGCCATCGGGGTAGGTATCTCGTGAACACTGAAGCTTTCTTT; CDR3: CASSHRGRYLVNTEAFF
J: TRBJ2-7; V: TRBV4-1; size: NA; D: TRBD1; DNA: TGCGCCAGCAGCCGACGATCCGGGACAGGGGCATACGAGCAGTACTTC; CDR3: CASSRRSGTGAYEQYF
J: TRBJ2-1; V: TRBV27; size: NA; D: NA; DNA: TGTGCCAGCAGTCCGTTACCGGGACGACTTAACCCAATCTCCAATGAGCAGTTCTTC; CDR3: CASSPLPGRLNPISNEQFF
J: TRBJ2-5; V: TRBV7-9; size: NA; D: TRBD1; DNA: TGTGCCAGCAGTACCCCTGAGGACAGGGGAAACCAAGAGACCCAGTACTTC; CDR3: CASSTPEDRGNQETQYF
J: TRBJ2-1; V: TRBV27; size: NA; D: TRBD2; DNA: TGTGCCAGCAGTCTTCTAGCGGGGGTTGTCTACAATGAGCAGTTCTTC; CDR3: CASSLLAGVVYNEQFF
J: TRBJ2-5; V: TRBV7-9; size: once; D: TRBD2; DNA: TGTGCCAGCAGCTCGCTCTCTAGCGGGGGGGCTCAAGAGACCCAGTACTTC; CDR3: CASSSLSSGGAQETQYF
J: TRBJ1-3; V: TRBV9; size: NA; D: NA; DNA: TGTGCCAGCAGCGTCAGCGACAGAAACACCATATATTTT; CDR3: CASSVSDRNTIYF
J: TRBJ2-3; V: TRBV6-5; size: NA; D: NA; DNA: TGTGCCAGCAGTTACCACCCGGGGAGCGGTCTGGGTACGCAGTATTTT; CDR3: CASSYHPGSGLGTQYF